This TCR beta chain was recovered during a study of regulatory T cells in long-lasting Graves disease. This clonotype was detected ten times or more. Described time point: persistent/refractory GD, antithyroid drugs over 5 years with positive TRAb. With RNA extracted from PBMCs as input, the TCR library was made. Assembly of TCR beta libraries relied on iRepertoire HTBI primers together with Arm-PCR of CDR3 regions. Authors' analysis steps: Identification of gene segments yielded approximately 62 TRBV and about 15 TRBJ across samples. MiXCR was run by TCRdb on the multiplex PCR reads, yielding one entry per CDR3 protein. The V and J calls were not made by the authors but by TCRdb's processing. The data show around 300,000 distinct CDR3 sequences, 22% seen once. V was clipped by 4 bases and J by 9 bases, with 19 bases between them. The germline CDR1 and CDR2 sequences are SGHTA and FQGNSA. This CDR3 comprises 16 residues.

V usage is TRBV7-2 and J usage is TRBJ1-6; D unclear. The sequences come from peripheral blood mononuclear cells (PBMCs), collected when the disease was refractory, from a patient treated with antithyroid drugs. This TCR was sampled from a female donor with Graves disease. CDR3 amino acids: CASSSFLEGGGSPLHF. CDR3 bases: TGTGCCAGCAGCTCCTTTCTTGAGGGCGGAGGTTCACCCCTCCACTTT.